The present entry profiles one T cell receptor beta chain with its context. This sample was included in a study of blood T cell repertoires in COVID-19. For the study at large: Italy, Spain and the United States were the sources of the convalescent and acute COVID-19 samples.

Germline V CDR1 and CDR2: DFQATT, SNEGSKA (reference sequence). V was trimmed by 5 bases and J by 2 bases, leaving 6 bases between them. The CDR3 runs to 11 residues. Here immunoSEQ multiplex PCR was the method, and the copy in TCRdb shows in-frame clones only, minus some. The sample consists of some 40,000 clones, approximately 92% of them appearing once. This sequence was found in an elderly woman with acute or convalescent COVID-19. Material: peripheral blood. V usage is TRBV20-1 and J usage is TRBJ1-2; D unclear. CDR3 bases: TGCAGTGCTTTTCAGAACTATGGCTACACCTTC. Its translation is CSAFQNYGYTF.